The 22 T cell receptor beta chains below were found in one sample sequenced in a study of chemoradiotherapy in HPV16-positive cancers. Repertoires were generated with immunoSEQ multiplex PCR, while TCRdb's copy carries only in-frame clones and drops some. The sample consists of about 8,700 clones, around two thirds of them appearing once. Collection of the sample occurred from a patient who underwent chemoradiotherapy. Every receptor here comes from a human donor with HPV-associated anogenital cancer.

The chain combines TRBV4-3 with TRBJ2-3; maybe TRBD2 (5 bases). Looked up from germline, CDR1 is LGHNA and CDR2 is YSLEER. The CDR3 contains 15 residues. V lost 3 bases to trimming and J lost 4 bases, with 14 bases between them. The CDR3 here is CASSHARTVADTQYF. CDR3 in DNA: TGCGCCAGCAGCCATGCTAGGACTGTGGCAGATACGCAGTATTTT.

The J gene is TRBJ2-7, the V gene TRBV6-5, with TRBD1 identical over 7 bases. The CDR3 consists of 14 residues. Per the germline V gene, CDR1 is MNHEY and CDR2 is SVGAGI. With 11 bases clipped from V and 6 bases from J, the junction kept 16 bases outside the gene matches. CDR3 nucleotides: TGTGCCTGCACTCCTTACAGGGGACCCTGCGAGCAGTACTTC. It specifies CACTPYRGPCEQYF.

This chain links TRBV11-2 with TRBJ2-5, with 7 bases that match TRBD2. CDR1 and CDR2 (germline): SGHAT, FQNNGV. The length of the CDR3 is 14 residues. V was pared by 1 base and J by 6 bases, with 5 bases of the junction left unmatched. The CDR3 loop reads CASSLGSGGQTQYF. In DNA form, the CDR3 reads TGTGCCAGCAGCTTAGGGTCGGGGGGACAGACCCAGTACTTC.

This clone was seen a few times. The chain joins TRBV5-4 to TRBJ1-5; D might be TRBD1 (6 bases). The V end lost 6 bases, the J end lost 0 bases, and 13 bases lay between the germline ends. The CDR3 has 15 residues. Germline V gene sequence: CDR1 SGHNT, CDR2 YYREEE (reference sequence). The CDR3 bases are TGTGCCAGCACAGGGGCAGACGATAGCAATCAGCCCCAGCATTTT. Translation: CASTGADDSNQPQHF. Combining the CDR3 with reference TRBV5-4 and TRBJ1-5 gives the whole variable domain ETGVTQSPTHLIKTRGQQVTLRCSSQSGHNTVSWYQQALGQGPQFIFQYYREEENGRGNFPPRFSGLQFPNYSSELNVNALELDDSALYLCASTGADDSNQPQHFGDGTRLSIL.

This clone appeared a few times. The CDR3 loop reads CASSPQTGRVREQYF. In DNA, the CDR3 is TGCGCCAGCAGCCCACAGACGGGACGGGTCCGCGAGCAGTACTTC. The rearrangement uses TRBV4-1 and TRBJ2-7; possibly TRBD1 or TRBD2 for D (5 bases each). The germline gives CDR1 MGHRA, CDR2 YSYEKL. V lost 4 bases, J lost 6 bases, and 19 bases lay in between. This CDR3 has 15 residues.

This chain connects TRBV27 to TRBJ1-1; D may be TRBD1 (5 bases). Trimming removed 6 bases from V and 4 bases from J, with 9 bases in between. The germline V gene has CDR1 MNHEY and CDR2 SMNVEV (reference sequence). There are 12 residues in the CDR3. CDR3 nucleotide sequence: TGTGCCAGCAGGTCAGGGAGCACTGAAGCTTTCTTT. Translated, it gives CASRSGSTEAFF.

This sequence joins TRBV6-4 and TRBJ2-3, with D perhaps given as TRBD1 or TRBD2 (5 bases each). Deletions cut 6 bases from V and 0 bases from J, with 13 bases between. CDR1 and CDR2 from the germline V gene are MRHNA and SNTAGT. The CDR3 consists of 15 residues. The CDR3 sequence is CASSPMGDSTDTQYF. CDR3 sequence (DNA): TGTGCCAGCAGCCCCATGGGGGACAGCACAGATACGCAGTATTTT.

CDR3 DNA sequence: TGTGCCACCAGCATGGACAGGGCATACACTGAAGCTTTCTTT. Translating it yields CATSMDRAYTEAFF. The chain is built from TRBV15 and TRBJ1-1; 8 nucleotides line up with TRBD1. V gave up 4 bases and J gave up 3 bases; unmatched junction bases: 4. The CDR3 totals 14 residues. The germline V gene has CDR1 LNHNV and CDR2 YYDKDF (reference sequence).

The chain links TRBV4-2 to TRBJ2-3, with TRBD1 matching over 7 bases. J gave up 6 bases and V 5 bases, and 11 bases lay outside the gene matches. The CDR3 runs to 15 residues. The V gene's germline CDR1 is LGHNA and CDR2 YNFKEQ. CDR3 region: CASSFGQDGADTQYF. In DNA, the CDR3 is TGTGCCAGCAGCTTCGGACAGGATGGGGCGGATACGCAGTATTTT.

J is TRBJ2-1 and V is TRBV15; D unclear. This CDR3 has 14 residues. The V and J ends lost 4 bases and 2 bases respectively, with 9 bases between them. Germline V CDR1 and CDR2: LNHNV, YYDKDF (reference sequence). The DNA of the CDR3 is TGTGCCACCAGCATTATGATTGCCTACAATGAGCAGTTCTTC. It encodes CATSIMIAYNEQFF.

J is TRBJ2-1 and V is TRBV5-1; D remains ambiguous. Trimming stripped 0 bases from V and 10 bases from J, with 8 bases between. Germline V gives CDR1 SGHRS, CDR2 YFSETQ. This CDR3 contains 12 residues. The CDR3 coding sequence is TGCGCCAGCAGCTTGGGTAGCCCGGAGCAGTTCTTC. Protein sequence: CASSLGSPEQFF.

J is TRBJ2-7 and V is TRBV11-2; D unclear. V was pared by 3 bases and J by 0 bases, with 12 bases between. CDR3 length: 15 amino acids. Germline CDR1 reads SGHAT; CDR2 reads FQNNGV. CDR3 DNA: TGTGCCAGCAGCTTTACGTCCCTCGGCTCCTACGAGCAGTACTTC. It specifies CASSFTSLGSYEQYF.

The chain recombines TRBV28 with TRBJ1-1, with TRBD1 matching 9 bases. The CDR3 runs 14 residues. Germline V gene lookup returns CDR1 MDHEN and CDR2 SYDVKM. With V trimmed by 8 bases and J by 0 bases, 4 bases remained unmatched. As DNA, the CDR3 is TGTGCCAGCGGACAGGGGCCAATGAACACTGAAGCTTTCTTT. Translating it yields CASGQGPMNTEAFF. The entire variable domain, with the rest obtained from reference TRBV28 and TRBJ1-1, is as follows: DVKVTQSSRYLVKRTGEKVFLECVQDMDHENMFWYRQDPGLGLRLIYFSYDVKMKEKGDIPEGYSVSREKKERFSLILESASTNQTSMYLCASGQGPMNTEAFFGQGTRLTVV.

This clone was recorded only once. This chain joins TRBV2 and TRBJ2-1; 12 positions agree with TRBD2. From germline, CDR1 is SNHLY and CDR2 FYNNEI. The trim removed 6 bases at V and 3 bases at J, leaving 9 bases unmatched. The CDR3 sequence is 17 residues long. The CDR3 nucleotides are TGTGCCAGCAGCTACTCCGGACTAGCGGGAATCTACAATGAGCAGTTCTTC. Its protein product is CASSYSGLAGIYNEQFF.

The genes are TRBV7-2 and TRBJ1-1; no reliable D call. Per the germline V gene, CDR1 is SGHTA and CDR2 is FQGNSA. This CDR3 is built from 11 residues. V was trimmed by 5 bases and J by 4 bases, leaving 5 bases between them. The CDR3 is CASSHLTEAFF. CDR3 DNA sequence: TGTGCCAGCAGCCACCTCACTGAAGCTTTCTTT.

The chain employs TRBV15 and TRBJ2-1; no definite D call. Trimming stripped 0 bases from V and 10 bases from J, with 7 bases between. The CDR3 length is 12 residues. The V gene's germline CDR1 is LNHNV and CDR2 YYDKDF (reference sequence). The CDR3 here is CATSRDIGEQFF. The CDR3 region has the DNA TGTGCCACCAGCAGAGATATTGGCGAGCAGTTCTTC.

This clone was detected once. The CDR3 DNA sequence: TGTGCCAGCAGCTTGGATACCGGGACCGCGAGGCAATATTTT. Amino acid sequence: CASSLDTGTARQYF. The V gene is TRBV7-2, the J gene TRBJ1-3; weak D call: TRBD1 (5 bases). This CDR3 comprises 14 residues. Germline-derived CDR1 and CDR2 are SGHTA and FQGNSA. V shed 3 bases and J shed 15 bases, with 21 bases lying between them.

The gene calls are TRBV6-1 and TRBJ1-5; 10 nucleotides line up with TRBD1. CDR3 length equals 17 residues. V was clipped by 3 bases and J by 3 bases; unmatched bases: 8. CDR1 and CDR2 from the germline V gene are MNHNS and SASEGT. CDR3: CASSDWTGGYINQPQHF. In DNA, the CDR3 is TGTGCCAGCAGTGATTGGACAGGGGGATATATCAATCAGCCCCAGCATTTT.

J is TRBJ2-7 and V is TRBV4-2; 11 nucleotides align to TRBD2. The CDR3 consists of 18 residues. V shed 1 base, J shed 2 bases, and the junction held 10 bases outside the gene matches. Germline V gene data show CDR1 as LGHNA and CDR2 as YNFKEQ. The CDR3 nucleotides are TGTGCCAGCAGCCAAGTAGCGGGAGGGCCCCTCGGTGCCTACGAGCAGTACTTC. Translating gives CASSQVAGGPLGAYEQYF.

The sample holds a few counts of this clone. V usage is TRBV20-1 and J usage is TRBJ1-1; D call uncertain. The CDR3 runs 11 residues. V lost 1 base and J 10 bases, leaving 10 bases between the germline ends. Germline CDR1 DFQATT, CDR2 SNEGSKA (reference sequence). CDR3 coding DNA: TGCAGTGCTAGAGCGGTGGAGTTAGCTTTCTTT. Its protein is CSARAVELAFF.

This clone was seen a handful of times. The DNA of the CDR3 is TGCGCCAGCAGACCGGGAGTCGGTAGGGATGAGCAGTTCTTC. The encoded protein is CASRPGVGRDEQFF. This chain uses TRBV5-1 with TRBJ2-1, with D possibly matching TRBD2 (6 bases). V gave up 5 bases and J gave up 8 bases, with 17 bases separating them. Germline V lookup: CDR1 SGHRS, CDR2 YFSETQ. The CDR3 loop spans 14 amino acids.

This clone has just a few counts. The chain couples TRBV7-2 to TRBJ2-2; 7 nucleotides align to TRBD1. The CDR3 is 15 amino acids. CDR1 and CDR2 from the germline V gene are SGHTA and FQGNSA. V trimming: 2 bases; J trimming: 4 bases; junction bases outside the gene matches: 4. The CDR3 DNA sequence: TGTGCCAGCAGCTTAAGAGGGGACAGCACCGGGGAGCTGTTTTTT. This sequence encodes CASSLRGDSTGELFF.